A selection of T cell receptor beta chains follows, all from one sample in a study of beta chain features in type 1 diabetes. Clones were sequenced by immunoSEQ multiplex PCR, and TCRdb holds only the in-frame ones, with some missing. The repertoire holds some 160,000 clones, with around 9% as singletons. What was sequenced was central memory CD4+ T cells from blood. Every receptor here comes from a woman under 40 with type 1 diabetes. Both conserved end residues are part of each CDR3.

j_call | v_call | cdr3_length | cdr3_aa
TRBJ1-1 | TRBV18 | 14 | CASSLRAGNTEAFF
TRBJ2-7 | TRBV5-4 | 14 | CASSGALSSYEQYF
TRBJ2-1 | TRBV5-1 | 12 | CASSTSISEQFF
TRBJ2-7 | TRBV11-3 | 13 | CASSASYRGEQYF
TRBJ2-2 | TRBV2 | 14 | CASSPQRGTGELFF
TRBJ1-1 | TRBV28 | 14 | CASITGGHGTEAFF
TRBJ2-1 | TRBV4-2 | 15 | CASSLDENSYNEQFF
TRBJ2-5 | TRBV19 | 13 | CASSMEFLETQYF
TRBJ2-2 | TRBV11-2 | 16 | CASSRTEQGLTGELFF
TRBJ2-3 | TRBV19 | 14 | CARKSGPSTDTQYF
TRBJ2-3 | TRBV5-1 | 14 | CASGRQGTTDTQYF
TRBJ2-1 | TRBV7-8 | 13 | CASSLAWAGGAFF
TRBJ2-7 | TRBV20-1 | 11 | CSTDGSYEQYF
TRBJ2-1 | TRBV6-1 | 13 | CASRRNRVNEQFF